Given below is one T cell receptor beta chain in context. The antigen remains unidentified. TCR beta from blood CD8+ and CD4+ T cells was sequenced. TEMRA cells were FACS-enriched, and CD8+ and CD4+ T cells were isolated negatively. CDR3 length: 13 amino acids. V was clipped by 6 bases and J by 15 bases; unmatched bases: 14. Looked up from germline, CDR1 is MDHEN and CDR2 is SYDVKM. This sample is drawn from a study of CD8 T cells in Susac syndrome. Overall study findings and caveats: The study conceded that its TCR sequencing and HLA analysis involved relatively few individuals.

The RNA, about 0.5 to 1 ug, was put through reverse transcription using random hexamers. Multiplex immunoSEQ PCR targeted 54 Vbeta and 13 Jbeta TCR beta segments. TCRdb redid the calling of the immunoSEQ multiplex PCR reads with MiXCR, one entry per CDR3 protein. Of 200,000 to 250,000 distinct CDR3 sequences in the sample, 80% to 95% were seen once. V usage is TRBV28 and J usage is TRBJ2-1; 7 bases fit TRBD2. The clonotype comes from a human donor with multiple sclerosis. The sample was CD8+ T cells from PBMCs. In DNA, the CDR3 is TGTGCCAGCAGCCAACTTGGCGGGAGAAGTCTGTTCTTC. It specifies CASSQLGGRSLFF. Drawing the rest from reference TRBV28 and TRBJ2-1, the complete variable domain is DVKVTQSSRYLVKRTGEKVFLECVQDMDHENMFWYRQDPGLGLRLIYFSYDVKMKEKGDIPEGYSVSREKKERFSLILESASTNQTSMYLCASSQLGGRSLFFGPGTRLTVL.